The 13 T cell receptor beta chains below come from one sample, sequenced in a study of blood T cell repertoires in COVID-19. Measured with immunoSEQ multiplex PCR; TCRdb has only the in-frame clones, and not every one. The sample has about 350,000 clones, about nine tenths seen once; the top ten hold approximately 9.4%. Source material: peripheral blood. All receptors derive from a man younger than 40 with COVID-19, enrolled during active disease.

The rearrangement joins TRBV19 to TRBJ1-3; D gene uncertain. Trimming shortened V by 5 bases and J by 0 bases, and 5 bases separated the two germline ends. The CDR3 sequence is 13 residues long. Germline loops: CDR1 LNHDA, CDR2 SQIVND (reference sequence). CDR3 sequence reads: CASSPSSGNTIYF. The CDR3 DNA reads TGTGCCAGTAGTCCGAGCTCTGGAAACACCATATATTTT.

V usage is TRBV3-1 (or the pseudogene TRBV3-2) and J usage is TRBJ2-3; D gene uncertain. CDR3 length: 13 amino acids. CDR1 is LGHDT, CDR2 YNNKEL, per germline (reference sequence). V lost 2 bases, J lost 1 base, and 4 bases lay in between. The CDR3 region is CASSQTGTDTQYF. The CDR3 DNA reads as TGTGCCAGCAGCCAAACGGGCACAGATACGCAGTATTTT.

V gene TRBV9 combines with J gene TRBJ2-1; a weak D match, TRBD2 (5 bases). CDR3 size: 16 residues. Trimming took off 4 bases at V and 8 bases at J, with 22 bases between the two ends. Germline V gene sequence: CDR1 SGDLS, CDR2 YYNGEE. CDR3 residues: CASSPGAVAGRDEQFF. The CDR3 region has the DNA TGTGCCAGCAGCCCCGGAGCGGTCGCGGGCCGGGATGAGCAGTTCTTC.

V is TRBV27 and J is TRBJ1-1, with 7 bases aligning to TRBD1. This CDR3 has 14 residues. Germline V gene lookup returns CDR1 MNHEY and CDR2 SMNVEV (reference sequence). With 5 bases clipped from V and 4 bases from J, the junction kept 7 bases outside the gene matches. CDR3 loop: CASSIRQGSTEAFF. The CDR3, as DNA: TGTGCCAGCAGTATCCGACAGGGATCCACTGAAGCTTTCTTT.

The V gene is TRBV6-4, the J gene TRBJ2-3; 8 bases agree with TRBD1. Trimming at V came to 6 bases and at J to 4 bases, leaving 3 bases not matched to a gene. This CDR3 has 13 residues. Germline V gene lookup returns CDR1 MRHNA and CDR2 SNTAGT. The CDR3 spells CASSQGASDTQYF. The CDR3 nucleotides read TGTGCCAGCAGCCAGGGGGCATCAGATACGCAGTATTTT.

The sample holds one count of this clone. The CDR3 region is CATSPRGGGNEQFF. Written as DNA, the CDR3 is TGTGCCACCAGCCCCCGGGGTGGAGGCAATGAGCAGTTCTTC. The V and J genes are TRBV15 and TRBJ2-1; possible D gene TRBD2, 5 bases. V lost 5 bases and J 6 bases, leaving 14 bases between the germline ends. Germline loops: CDR1 LNHNV, CDR2 YYDKDF (reference sequence). The CDR3 extends over 14 amino acids.

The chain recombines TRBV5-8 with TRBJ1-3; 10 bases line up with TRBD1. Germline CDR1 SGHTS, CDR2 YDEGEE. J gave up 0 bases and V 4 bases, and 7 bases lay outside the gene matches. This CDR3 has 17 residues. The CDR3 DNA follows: TGTGCCAGCAGCCCTGGGACAGGGGAGATCTCTGGAAACACCATATATTTT. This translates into CASSPGTGEISGNTIYF.

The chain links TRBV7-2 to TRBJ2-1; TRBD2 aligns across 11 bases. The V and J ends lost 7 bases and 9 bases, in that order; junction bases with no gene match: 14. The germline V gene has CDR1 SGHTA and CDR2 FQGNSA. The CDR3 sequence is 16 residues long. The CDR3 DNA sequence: TGTGCCAGCAAGGGACTAGCGGAACGGAGGGGTGGTGAGCAGTTCTTC. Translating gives CASKGLAERRGGEQFF.

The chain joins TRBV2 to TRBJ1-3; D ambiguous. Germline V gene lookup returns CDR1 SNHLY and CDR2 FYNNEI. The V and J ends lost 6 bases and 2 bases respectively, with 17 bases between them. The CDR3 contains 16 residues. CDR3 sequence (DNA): TGTGCCAGCAGCCCAAACTTGATGCAGGCTGGAAACACCATATATTTT. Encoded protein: CASSPNLMQAGNTIYF. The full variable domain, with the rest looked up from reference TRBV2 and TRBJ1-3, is EPEVTQTPSHQVTQMGQEVILRCVPISNHLYFYWYRQILGQKVEFLVSFYNNEISEKSEIFDDQFSVERPDGSNFTLKIRSTKLEDSAMYFCASSPNLMQAGNTIYFGEGSWLTVV.

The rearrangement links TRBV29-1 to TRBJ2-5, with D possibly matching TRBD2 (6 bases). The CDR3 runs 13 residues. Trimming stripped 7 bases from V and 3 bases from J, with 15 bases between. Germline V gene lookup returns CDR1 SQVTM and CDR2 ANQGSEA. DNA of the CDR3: TGCAGCGGGCTCGTGGGGGGAGAAGAGACCCAGTACTTC. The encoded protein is CSGLVGGEETQYF.

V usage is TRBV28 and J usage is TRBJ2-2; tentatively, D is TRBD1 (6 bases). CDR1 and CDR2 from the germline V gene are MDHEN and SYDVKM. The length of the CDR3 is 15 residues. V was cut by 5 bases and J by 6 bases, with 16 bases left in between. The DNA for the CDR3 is TGTGCCAGCAGTGCCACAGGGTTTCCACCCGGGGAGCTGTTTTTT. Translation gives CASSATGFPPGELFF.

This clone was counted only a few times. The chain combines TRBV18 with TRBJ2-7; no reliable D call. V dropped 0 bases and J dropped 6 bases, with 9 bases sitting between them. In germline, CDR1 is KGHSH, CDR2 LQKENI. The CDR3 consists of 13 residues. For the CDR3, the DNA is TGTGCCAGCTCACCACCAGACACGTTCGAGCAGTACTTC. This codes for CASSPPDTFEQYF.

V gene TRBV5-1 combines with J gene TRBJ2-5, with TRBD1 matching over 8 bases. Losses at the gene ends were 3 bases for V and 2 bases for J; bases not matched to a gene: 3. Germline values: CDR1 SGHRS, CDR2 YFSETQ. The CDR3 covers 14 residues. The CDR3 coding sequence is TGCGCCAGCAGCTGGGGACAGGCTCAAGAGACCCAGTACTTC. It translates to CASSWGQAQETQYF.